A single sample gave rise to the 24 T cell receptor beta chains below, sequenced in a study of beta chain features in type 1 diabetes. The whole isolated RNA underwent reverse transcription, so sequencing captured expressed TCRB transcripts. Only in-frame clones appear in the TCRdb table, and some are missing; sequencing was by immunoSEQ multiplex PCR. The sample consists of 900,000 or so clones, 15% to 20% of them appearing once. Sequencing was performed on naive CD4+ T cells from blood. Source of these receptors: a woman under 30 in good health.

This clone has more than one count but fewer than ten. This chain connects TRBV2 to TRBJ2-7; 8 bases fit TRBD2. V shed 6 bases, J shed 2 bases, and the junction held 6 bases outside the gene matches. In germline, CDR1 is SNHLY, CDR2 FYNNEI. This CDR3 has 14 amino acids. CDR3 nucleotides: TGTGCCAGCAGGGGGAGTAGCGGGGCCTACGAGCAGTACTTC. This translates into CASRGSSGAYEQYF.

V is TRBV10-3 and J is TRBJ2-5, with 11 positions matching TRBD2. This CDR3 comprises 13 residues. The germline V gene encodes CDR1 ENHRY and CDR2 SYGVKD. V lost 11 bases, J lost 3 bases, and 5 bases stayed unmatched. This CDR3 is CAVATSGKETQYF. Written as DNA, the CDR3 is TGTGCCGTCGCGACTAGCGGGAAAGAGACCCAGTACTTC.

This clone has a single count. The V call is TRBV18, the J call TRBJ2-5; 8 nucleotides align to TRBD2. The assigned J gene may be wrong: the sequence end matches TRBJ2-7 better. The CDR3 is 15 residues long. The germline gives CDR1 KGHSH, CDR2 LQKENI. CDR3 sequence (DNA): TGTGCCAGCTCACTATCGGCGGGAGGCATGCACGAGCAGTACTTC. Translated: CASSLSAGGMHEQYF.

The rearrangement joins TRBV19 to TRBJ1-5; D might be TRBD1 (6 bases). The CDR3 has 16 amino acids. The V gene lost 6 bases and the J gene lost 4 bases, with 19 bases spanning the gap. The germline V gene has CDR1 LNHDA and CDR2 SQIVND (reference sequence). The CDR3 nucleotides are TGTGCCAGTAGGGACCATCAGGGGTCAGGGAATCAGCCCCAGCATTTT. It translates to CASRDHQGSGNQPQHF.

The chain links TRBV7-2 to TRBJ2-1, with D unresolved. CDR1 and CDR2 from the germline V gene are SGHTA and FQGNSA. The ends were cut back, 4 bases at V and 3 bases at J, with 7 bases in the middle. There are 13 residues in the CDR3. In DNA form, the CDR3 reads TGTGCCAGCAGCTCGACAAACTACAATGAGCAGTTCTTC. Its translation: CASSSTNYNEQFF.

This clone was found a few times. The V gene is TRBV19, the J gene TRBJ1-5; 7 positions match TRBD1. From germline, CDR1 is LNHDA and CDR2 SQIVND (reference sequence). This CDR3 contains 16 residues. J gave up 0 bases and V 4 bases, and 6 bases lay outside the gene matches. The CDR3 coding sequence is TGTGCCAGTAGTACCGAGGGGGCTTTTAGCAATCAGCCCCAGCATTTT. Its protein is CASSTEGAFSNQPQHF.

This clone was counted only a few times. The rearrangement links TRBV5-4 to TRBJ2-3; D is undetermined. CDR3 length: 14 residues. Trimming pared 0 bases from V and 0 bases from J, leaving 5 bases between. The germline CDR1 and CDR2 sequences are SGHNT and YYREEE (reference sequence). DNA for the CDR3: TGTGCCAGCAGCTTGGATTCCAGCACAGATACGCAGTATTTT. This translates into CASSLDSSTDTQYF.

This sequence joins TRBV18 and TRBJ2-1; 8 bases fit TRBD1. Per germline, CDR1 KGHSH and CDR2 LQKENI. The V and J ends lost 2 bases and 10 bases, in that order; junction bases with no gene match: 7. This CDR3 has 14 amino acids. This CDR3 reads CASSPTGTGIEQFF. DNA for the CDR3: TGTGCCAGCTCACCAACCGGGACAGGAATCGAGCAGTTCTTC.

The V and J genes are TRBV28 and TRBJ2-7; the D gene is possibly TRBD1 (6 bases). The CDR3 loop spans 13 amino acids. Deletions cut 3 bases from V and 7 bases from J, with 13 bases between. In germline, CDR1 is MDHEN, CDR2 SYDVKM. CDR3 sequence: CASSLVGAREQYF. The CDR3 DNA reads as TGTGCCAGCAGTTTGGTGGGGGCACGGGAGCAGTACTTC.

The chain employs TRBV7-2 and TRBJ1-2, with D possibly matching TRBD1 (6 bases). This CDR3 spans 15 amino acids. Germline CDR1 is SGHTA and CDR2 is FQGNSA. V was cut by 2 bases and J by 3 bases, with 13 bases left in between. The DNA of the CDR3 is TGTGCCAGCAGCTTAAATGTGGACAGCTACTATGGCTACACCTTC. Its translation: CASSLNVDSYYGYTF.

A word on this clone: This CDR3 is also generated by other DNA sequences in the sample. V is TRBV7-9 and J is TRBJ2-1, with a tentative D call TRBD2 (5 bases). This CDR3 contains 15 residues. V dropped 1 base and J dropped 0 bases, with 7 bases sitting between them. Per germline, CDR1 SEHNR and CDR2 FQNEAQ (reference sequence). In DNA, the CDR3 is TGTGCCAGCAGCTTAGGGGAGTCCTCCTACAATGAGCAGTTCTTC. The encoded protein is CASSLGESSYNEQFF.

This clone was counted between two and nine times. The rearrangement uses TRBV28 and TRBJ1-2; D call uncertain. Germline V gene data show CDR1 as MDHEN and CDR2 as SYDVKM. The CDR3 contains 12 residues. V was shortened by 4 bases and J by 3 bases, with 6 bases between the two germline ends. CDR3 in amino acids: CASSSQYYGYTF. The CDR3 DNA follows: TGTGCCAGCAGTTCACAGTACTATGGCTACACCTTC.

This clone was observed a handful of times. The chain carries TRBV7-9 and TRBJ2-1; 10 bases line up with TRBD1. J gave up 6 bases and V 5 bases, and 10 bases lay outside the gene matches. The CDR3 has 16 amino acids. Per germline, CDR1 SEHNR and CDR2 FQNEAQ (reference sequence). The CDR3 here is CASSRNRDRGPNEQFF. The CDR3, as DNA: TGTGCCAGCAGCAGAAACCGGGACAGGGGCCCCAATGAGCAGTTCTTC.

V gene TRBV2 combines with J gene TRBJ1-4; D not resolved. Germline V CDR1 and CDR2: SNHLY, FYNNEI. The CDR3 runs to 13 residues. V lost 6 bases and J lost 8, with 13 bases in between. The CDR3 bases are TGTGCCAGCAGACCTGGCCAGAAAGAAAAACTGTTTTTT. This codes for CASRPGQKEKLFF.

The chain couples TRBV4-2 to TRBJ2-7; D is unclear. The germline V and J ends were trimmed by 0 bases and 6 bases, with 12 bases remaining between them. Germline V lookup: CDR1 LGHNA, CDR2 YNFKEQ. This CDR3 is 14 amino acids long. CDR3 in DNA: TGTGCCAGCAGCCAAGATTATGCTCTCCCCGAGCAGTACTTC. Protein sequence: CASSQDYALPEQYF.

The chain employs TRBV4-2 and TRBJ1-1, with TRBD1 as a possible D gene (6 bases). V lost 5 bases and J lost 4, with 14 bases in between. CDR1 and CDR2 from the germline V gene are LGHNA and YNFKEQ. There are 14 residues in the CDR3. CDR3 in DNA: TGTGCCAGCAGCTTAACAGGGTTGGGCACTGAAGCTTTCTTT. Protein product: CASSLTGLGTEAFF.

This clone was seen a few times. V and J are TRBV28 and TRBJ2-7, with 9 bases fitting TRBD2. The length of the CDR3 is 16 residues. Germline CDR1 is MDHEN and CDR2 is SYDVKM. The junction had 7 bases not matched to a gene; V was cut back by 3 bases and J by 1 base. The CDR3 sequence: CASSFYSGSGSYEQYF. CDR3 nucleotides: TGTGCCAGCAGTTTTTATAGCGGGAGCGGGTCCTACGAGCAGTACTTC.

This clone was counted between two and nine times. The chain is built from TRBV5-6 and TRBJ2-5; either TRBD1 or TRBD2 may supply D (5 bases each). V dropped 5 bases and J dropped 5 bases, with 13 bases sitting between them. The germline gives CDR1 SGHDT, CDR2 YYEEEE. This CDR3 is 13 amino acids long. The CDR3 sequence is CASREGAGETQYF. The CDR3 DNA follows: TGTGCCAGCAGAGAAGGGGCGGGTGAGACCCAGTACTTC.

The chain combines TRBV11-1 with TRBJ1-2, with TRBD1 as a possible D gene (6 bases). This CDR3 is 13 amino acids long. Trimming shortened V by 10 bases and J by 14 bases, and 26 bases separated the two germline ends. Germline V gene sequence: CDR1 SGHAT, CDR2 FQDESV (reference sequence). The CDR3 nucleotides read TGTGCCACCTCGAACCTCGCTAGACAGGCGAAGACCTTC. This gives the protein CATSNLARQAKTF.

This clone was found many times. V is TRBV4-3 and J is TRBJ2-1; D gene unclear. CDR3 length: 11 amino acids. CDR1 LGHNA and CDR2 YSLEER come from the germline V gene. V gave up 4 bases and J gave up 5 bases, with 3 bases separating them. Here the CDR3 reads CASSLDNEQFF. The CDR3 nucleotides are TGCGCCAGCAGCCTCGACAATGAGCAGTTCTTC.

This clone was counted many times. The chain links TRBV16 to TRBJ1-2; D ambiguous. This CDR3 is built from 11 residues. Trimming cost V 1 base and J 6 bases, with 3 bases left between them. Germline V gives CDR1 KGHSY, CDR2 FQNENV. The CDR3 DNA sequence: TGTGCCAGCAGCCAATTCGATGGCTACACCTTC. It codes for CASSQFDGYTF. The full variable domain, in which reference TRBV16 and TRBJ1-2 provide the parts outside the CDR3, is GEEVAQTPKHLVRGEGQKAKLYCAPIKGHSYVFWYQQVLKNEFKFLISFQNENVFDETGMPKERFSAKCLPNSPCSLEIQATKLEDSAVYFCASSQFDGYTFGSGTRLTVV.

The table lists this clone with a count of one. The chain is built from TRBV28 and TRBJ2-2, with D possibly being TRBD2 (6 bases). Germline CDR1 and CDR2: MDHEN and SYDVKM. This CDR3 has 19 residues. Trimming cost V 7 bases and J 1 base, with 25 bases left between them. DNA for the CDR3: TGTGCCAGCACCCCCCCCCGGGCACGTCCGGGGGTGAACACCGGGGAGCTGTTTTTT. It is translated as CASTPPRARPGVNTGELFF. The full variable domain, rest sourced from reference TRBV28 and TRBJ2-2, is DVKVTQSSRYLVKRTGEKVFLECVQDMDHENMFWYRQDPGLGLRLIYFSYDVKMKEKGDIPEGYSVSREKKERFSLILESASTNQTSMYLCASTPPRARPGVNTGELFFGEGSRLTVL.

This clone was counted only a few times. The chain carries TRBV9 and TRBJ2-1; TRBD2 might be the D (5 bases). Germline lookup yields CDR1 SGDLS and CDR2 YYNGEE. The CDR3 covers 14 residues. The ends were cut back, 0 bases at V and 8 bases at J, with 12 bases in the middle. The CDR3 sequence is CASSVVFSGDEQFF. The CDR3 DNA reads TGTGCCAGCAGCGTAGTGTTCAGCGGAGATGAGCAGTTCTTC.

This rearrangement joins TRBV7-2 to TRBJ1-5, with D perhaps matching TRBD1 (5 bases). Germline CDR1 is SGHTA and CDR2 is FQGNSA. This CDR3 has 17 amino acids. Trimming stripped 0 bases from V and 5 bases from J, with 17 bases between. The CDR3: CASSLALWGGADQPQHF. CDR3 coding DNA: TGTGCCAGCAGCTTAGCGCTTTGGGGCGGGGCAGATCAGCCCCAGCATTTT.